This TCR beta chain is from a study of lymphopenia after photon versus proton radiotherapy. On this clone itself: The antigen is undetermined.

The germline V and J ends were trimmed by 5 bases and 4 bases, with 7 bases remaining between them. This CDR3 spans 12 amino acids. Germline V gene sequence: CDR1 SGHAT, CDR2 FQNNGV. The data were produced by immunoSEQ multiplex PCR, yet TCRdb's version contains in-frame clones alone and is incomplete. Among 65,000 to 90,000 clones listed, around 93% were seen once. Study results and caveats: Only patients who died were analyzed for survival; proton advantage is unproven.

The sequence was obtained from a middle-aged woman with cholangiocarcinoma. Sample: peripheral blood, taken from a patient treated with photon-based radiotherapy. This chain uses TRBV11-2 with TRBJ2-3, with D possibly TRBD1 on 5 matching bases. Here the CDR3 reads CASSLGADTQYF. The CDR3 DNA reads TGTGCCAGCAGCCTAGGGGCAGATACGCAGTATTTT.